Below are 25 T cell receptor beta chains sequenced from a single sample in a study of T-cell memory formation after mild COVID-19. TCRdb itself ran the 5' RACE reads through MiXCR, one entry per CDR3 protein. This repertoire shows about 270,000 distinct CDR3 sequences, approximately 15% found once; its top ten account for 2.1%. The source material was PBMCs or a T cell subset sorted from them (not recorded which). Receptors were obtained from an adult woman who had mild COVID-19 (a few samples of this study predate the infection). Cell type and time point are not known.

This chain links TRBV4-1 with TRBJ1-1, with D possibly matching TRBD1 (6 bases). Per the germline V gene, CDR1 is MGHRA and CDR2 is YSYEKL. V shed 5 bases and J shed 2 bases, with 15 bases lying between them. The CDR3 sequence is 15 residues long. CDR3 nucleotide sequence: TGCGCCAGCAGCGGGCCGGGACACCGAAACACTGAAGCTTTCTTT. This encodes CASSGPGHRNTEAFF.

This clonotype was detected only a few times. The V and J genes are TRBV5-1 and TRBJ2-3, with a tentative D call TRBD1 (5 bases). Germline CDR1 reads SGHRS; CDR2 reads YFSETQ. V was cut by 4 bases and J by 3 bases, with 12 bases left in between. This CDR3 is 14 amino acids long. The CDR3 region has the DNA TGCGCCAGCAGCCATTCTCCAGGGACAGATACGCAGTATTTT. Translation gives CASSHSPGTDTQYF.

The V call is TRBV20-1, the J call TRBJ2-7; 9 positions agree with TRBD1. V trimming: 1 base; J trimming: 2 bases; junction bases outside the gene matches: 9. Germline V gene data show CDR1 as DFQATT and CDR2 as SNEGSKA (reference sequence). The length of the CDR3 is 16 residues. The CDR3 DNA is TGCAGTGCTAGAGGAAAAATCGGACAGGGGACCTACGAGCAGTACTTC. Protein: CSARGKIGQGTYEQYF.

The rearrangement uses TRBV20-1 and TRBJ2-7; D gene unclear. Germline lookup yields CDR1 DFQATT and CDR2 SNEGSKA (reference sequence). The CDR3 is made up of 16 amino acids. V lost 1 base and J lost 0, with 16 bases in between. The CDR3 sequence: CSARGGGVSPSYEQYF. Here the CDR3 DNA reads TGCAGTGCTAGAGGGGGTGGGGTCTCTCCCTCCTACGAGCAGTACTTC.

V is TRBV3-1 and J is TRBJ2-1; TRBD2 matches 9 bases. The germline CDR1 and CDR2 sequences are LGHDT and YNNKEL (reference sequence). V trimming: 8 bases; J trimming: 4 bases; junction bases outside the gene matches: 0. This CDR3 has 12 amino acids. CDR3 bases: TGTGCCAGCGCGGGGGGGTACAATGAGCAGTTCTTC. Residues: CASAGGYNEQFF.

The V and J genes are TRBV6-1 and TRBJ1-2; 9 bases map to TRBD1. This CDR3 spans 13 amino acids. With 11 bases clipped from V and 6 bases from J, the junction kept 10 bases outside the gene matches. Germline V gives CDR1 MNHNS, CDR2 SASEGT. CDR3 sequence reads: CAGHRDRENGYTF. CDR3 DNA sequence: TGTGCCGGACACAGGGACAGGGAAAATGGCTACACCTTC.

This clonotype was seen repeatedly, ten times or more. The CDR3: CASTSGTGRHNEQFF. The CDR3 coding sequence is TGTGCCAGCACCTCCGGAACCGGGAGGCACAATGAGCAGTTCTTC. The chain links TRBV7-6 to TRBJ2-1, with 7 bases matching TRBD2. The ends lost 7 bases at V and 5 bases at J; junction bases unmatched: 11. CDR3 length equals 15 residues. Germline V gene lookup returns CDR1 SGHVS and CDR2 FNYEAQ.

V gene TRBV18 combines with J gene TRBJ2-7, with D unclear. The CDR3 loop spans 14 amino acids. Germline V gives CDR1 KGHSH, CDR2 LQKENI. V was cut by 0 bases and J by 4 bases, with 10 bases left in between. The CDR3 DNA sequence: TGTGCCAGCTCACCACCAGGGTTTGGGTACGAGCAGTACTTC. This sequence encodes CASSPPGFGYEQYF.

This sequence joins TRBV29-1 and TRBJ2-1; 7 bases agree with TRBD1. CDR3 length: 16 residues. Germline V gene sequence: CDR1 SQVTM, CDR2 ANQGSEA. The J segment lost 0 bases and the V segment lost 4 bases, leaving 9 bases of the junction unmatched. As DNA, the CDR3 is TGCAGCGTTGGAGGGACAGCCCTCCACTCCTACAATGAGCAGTTCTTC. Residues: CSVGGTALHSYNEQFF.

A few counts support this clonotype. The chain is built from TRBV2 and TRBJ1-1, with D perhaps TRBD1 (5 bases). Trimming removed 4 bases from V and 4 bases from J, with 16 bases in between. This CDR3 region has 15 residues. In germline, CDR1 is SNHLY, CDR2 FYNNEI. For the CDR3, the DNA is TGTGCCAGCAGTGTGTGGGGCCGGGAGCGCACTGAAGCTTTCTTT. This encodes CASSVWGRERTEAFF.

The chain couples TRBV24-1 to TRBJ2-3; 11 nucleotides match TRBD2. Germline lookup yields CDR1 KGHDR and CDR2 SFDVKD. V dropped 9 bases and J dropped 8; count of bases not matched to a gene: 12. The CDR3 contains 15 residues. CDR3 bases: TGTGCCACCGCACCGGGACTAGCGGACGGGGGTACGCAGTATTTT. As protein: CATAPGLADGGTQYF.

This clonotype was picked up a small number of times. The V call is TRBV7-9, the J call TRBJ2-6; a possible D gene is TRBD2 (5 bases). CDR1 and CDR2 (germline): SEHNR, FQNEAQ (reference sequence). This CDR3 has 19 residues. V lost 1 base, J lost 1 base, and 17 bases lay in between. Here the CDR3 reads CASSLEGRPTGSGANVLTF. CDR3 nucleotide sequence: TGTGCCAGCAGCTTAGAAGGCAGACCAACGGGGTCTGGGGCCAACGTCCTGACTTTC.

This clonotype has only a few counts. The CDR3 here is CASSLDRKPGYTF. CDR3 coding DNA: TGTGCCAGCAGCTTGGACAGGAAGCCTGGCTACACCTTC. This chain connects TRBV5-4 to TRBJ1-2, with D perhaps matching TRBD1 (5 bases). From germline, CDR1 is SGHNT and CDR2 YYREEE (reference sequence). Trimming stripped 0 bases from V and 7 bases from J, with 10 bases between. The CDR3 is 13 amino acids.

This clonotype has a handful of counts. The V and J genes are TRBV11-3 and TRBJ1-4; 9 bases match TRBD1. With 3 bases clipped from V and 6 bases from J, the junction kept 2 bases outside the gene matches. The germline CDR1 and CDR2 sequences are SGHNT and YENEEA. This CDR3 is built from 14 residues. The DNA of the CDR3 is TGTGCCAGCAGCTTGGGGACAGGGTATGAAAAACTGTTTTTT. Its translation is CASSLGTGYEKLFF.

The chain combines TRBV6-5 with TRBJ2-1, with D perhaps matching TRBD1 or TRBD2 (5 bases each). CDR1 is MNHEY, CDR2 SVGAGI, per germline. This CDR3 region has 13 residues. V shed 0 bases and J shed 10 bases, with 10 bases lying between them. The CDR3 is CASSYSRDGEQFF. The CDR3 DNA is TGTGCCAGCAGTTACTCGAGGGACGGGGAGCAGTTCTTC.

The rearrangement links TRBV19 to TRBJ2-1; D is ambiguous. The CDR3 consists of 13 residues. V was clipped by 5 bases and J by 6 bases, with 11 bases between them. Germline loops: CDR1 LNHDA, CDR2 SQIVND (reference sequence). CDR3 sequence: CASSGQVTNEQFF. CDR3 DNA: TGTGCCAGTAGTGGGCAGGTCACCAATGAGCAGTTCTTC.

The table lists this clonotype with a few counts. This rearrangement joins TRBV12-3 or TRBV12-4 to TRBJ2-3, with 7 bases aligning to TRBD1. The CDR3 covers 18 residues. The trim removed 0 bases at V and 0 bases at J, leaving 9 bases unmatched. In nucleotides, the CDR3 is TGTGCCAGCAGTTTAGCGCAATATAGGGGGCCTAGCACAGATACGCAGTATTTT. Encoded protein: CASSLAQYRGPSTDTQYF.

This clonotype was detected a few times. The chain links TRBV27 to TRBJ1-6, with 7 bases fitting TRBD1. Unmatched junction bases numbered 6, after V lost 7 bases and J lost 9 bases. This CDR3 has 13 residues. Germline CDR1 and CDR2: MNHEY and SMNVEV (reference sequence). CDR3 coding DNA: TGTGCCAGCAAGGGAGGGGGCGGTTCACCCCTCCACTTT. Its translation: CASKGGGGSPLHF.

This clonotype was seen only a few times. This chain uses TRBV20-1 with TRBJ1-1; D ambiguous. V gave up 4 bases and J gave up 3 bases, with 6 bases separating them. The CDR3 has 11 residues. CDR1 and CDR2 (germline): DFQATT, SNEGSKA (reference sequence). The CDR3 is CSAIRDTEAFF. The CDR3 DNA sequence: TGCAGTGCTATTCGGGACACTGAAGCTTTCTTT.

The chain has TRBV5-1 and TRBJ2-2; 7 nucleotides agree with TRBD2. The CDR3 is 14 residues long. Trimming removed 7 bases from V and 1 base from J; junction bases left unmatched: 4. Germline V lookup: CDR1 SGHRS, CDR2 YFSETQ. The CDR3 sequence: CASASGMNTGELFF. CDR3 DNA sequence: TGCGCCAGCGCAAGCGGGATGAACACCGGGGAGCTGTTTTTT.

This clonotype was detected many times. The J gene is TRBJ2-2, the V gene TRBV5-4; the match to TRBD2 covers 9 bases. The CDR3 totals 16 residues. J gave up 0 bases and V 4 bases, and 4 bases lay outside the gene matches. Germline assignment: CDR1 SGHNT and CDR2 YYREEE (reference sequence). The CDR3 sequence is CASSRTSGPNTGELFF. The CDR3 DNA is TGTGCCAGCAGCAGAACTAGCGGGCCGAACACCGGGGAGCTGTTTTTT.

This clonotype was recorded many times. The chain couples TRBV6-5 to TRBJ1-2, with unresolved D. Germline-derived CDR1 and CDR2 are MNHEY and SVGAGI. CDR3 length: 13 amino acids. Trimming left V 6 bases short and J 3 bases short, with 11 bases between. The CDR3 is CASSPSADYGYTF. The CDR3 DNA reads as TGTGCCAGCAGCCCCTCTGCAGACTATGGCTACACCTTC.

This chain connects TRBV6-4 to TRBJ1-2; TRBD1 might be the D (6 bases). CDR3 length: 16 amino acids. V was pared by 0 bases and J by 3 bases, with 14 bases between. The germline CDR1 and CDR2 sequences are MRHNA and SNTAGT. CDR3 protein: CASSDSPGVPHYGYTF. DNA of the CDR3: TGTGCCAGCAGTGACTCGCCAGGGGTCCCTCACTATGGCTACACCTTC.

This clonotype has a handful of counts. The chain joins TRBV6-5 to TRBJ1-2; D ambiguous. Germline assignment: CDR1 MNHEY and CDR2 SVGAGI. CDR3 length equals 17 residues. Trimming cost V 6 bases and J 0 bases, with 20 bases left between them. DNA for the CDR3: TGTGCCAGCAGAAACAGAACCCCAGGACGTTCTAACTATGGCTACACCTTC. Residues: CASRNRTPGRSNYGYTF.

The table lists this clonotype with a few counts. CDR3 nucleotides: TGTGCCAGCAGATGGAGGGGGGGCCTTTCAGATACGCAGTATTTT. Protein sequence: CASRWRGGLSDTQYF. This chain links TRBV12-3 or TRBV12-4 with TRBJ2-3; tentatively, D is TRBD2 (7 bases). Trimming took off 6 bases at V and 4 bases at J, with 17 bases between the two ends. CDR3 length: 15 amino acids.